This is a list of T cell receptor beta chains from one sample in a study of cytomegalovirus exposure and HLA in healthy donors. Method: immunoSEQ multiplex PCR; TCRdb's copy keeps in-frame clones and lacks some. Here the sample spans 150,000 to 200,000 clones, approximately 79% being singletons. The material sequenced was PBMCs. Receptors originate from a woman between 50 and 59 years old in good health and CMV-seropositive. Both conserved end residues are part of each CDR3. Fields, in order: clone size, D gene, J gene, V gene, CDR3 DNA, CDR3 protein. D genes are given only for firm matches. Size values are once, few and many counts, or a class for expanded clones, and some rows have none.

>NA|TRBD1|TRBJ1-1|TRBV7-8
TGTGCCAGCAGCCCCGAGGACAGGGTTCAAAACACTGAAGCTTTCTTT
CASSPEDRVQNTEAFF
>once|NA|TRBJ2-5|TRBV6-6
TGTGCCAGCAGTTACTCGAAGGACTTCGAAGAGACCCAGTACTTC
CASSYSKDFEETQYF
>NA|NA|TRBJ2-5|TRBV27
TGTGCCAGCAGGGGACTTCCTCGGTCGGCCCAGTACTTC
CASRGLPRSAQYF
>NA|NA|TRBJ2-3|TRBV9
TGTGCCAGCAGCGTCTTGAGCGGAACAGATACGCAGTATTTT
CASSVLSGTDTQYF
>few|TRBD1|TRBJ1-5|TRBV2
TGTGCCAGCAGTCCTGGCACAGGGGACGATCAGCCCCAGCATTTT
CASSPGTGDDQPQHF
>once|NA|TRBJ2-5|TRBV28
TGTGCCAGCAGGATAGGGGTTCGGGTTCAAGAGACCCAGTACTTC
CASRIGVRVQETQYF
>NA|NA|TRBJ1-5|TRBV15
TGTGCCACCAGCAGTGGGTCGAGGGGGAATCAGCCCCAGCATTTT
CATSSGSRGNQPQHF
>once|TRBD1|TRBJ1-4|TRBV28
TGTGCCAGCAGTTACGGGACAGGCGAAAAACTGTTTTTT
CASSYGTGEKLFF
>NA|NA|TRBJ2-3|TRBV10-3
TGTGCCATCAGCCAGTCGGGGTCCTCTAGCACAGATACGCAGTATTTT
CAISQSGSSSTDTQYF
>NA|NA|TRBJ2-7|TRBV27
TGTGCCAGCAGCCGGGACAAGGACCACGAGCAGTACTTC
CASSRDKDHEQYF
>NA|TRBD1|TRBJ2-1|TRBV20-1
TGCAGTCCACTCAGGGGGCCTGAGCAGTTCTTC
CSPLRGPEQFF
>NA|TRBD1|TRBJ1-4|TRBV30
TGTGCCTGGAGTTCCGCACAGGGGGGTTTTGAAAAACTGTTTTTT
CAWSSAQGGFEKLFF